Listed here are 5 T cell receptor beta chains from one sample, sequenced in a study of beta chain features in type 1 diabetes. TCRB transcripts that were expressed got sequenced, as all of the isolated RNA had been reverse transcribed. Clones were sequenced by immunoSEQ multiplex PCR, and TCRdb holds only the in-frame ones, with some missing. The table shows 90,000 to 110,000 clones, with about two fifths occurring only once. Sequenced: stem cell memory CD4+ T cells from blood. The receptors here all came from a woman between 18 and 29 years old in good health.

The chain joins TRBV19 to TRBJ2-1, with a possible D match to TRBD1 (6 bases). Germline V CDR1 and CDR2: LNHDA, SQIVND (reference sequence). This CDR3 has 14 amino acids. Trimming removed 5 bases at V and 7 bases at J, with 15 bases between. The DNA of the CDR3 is TGTGCCAGTAGTTTCCGGGACATCAGGAATGAGCAGTTCTTC. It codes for CASSFRDIRNEQFF.

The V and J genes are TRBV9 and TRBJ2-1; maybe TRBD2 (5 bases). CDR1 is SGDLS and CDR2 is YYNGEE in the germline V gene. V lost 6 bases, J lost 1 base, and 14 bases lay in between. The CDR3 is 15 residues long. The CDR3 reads CASNSVGVSYNEQFF. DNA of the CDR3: TGTGCCAGCAATTCAGTGGGAGTGTCCTACAATGAGCAGTTCTTC.

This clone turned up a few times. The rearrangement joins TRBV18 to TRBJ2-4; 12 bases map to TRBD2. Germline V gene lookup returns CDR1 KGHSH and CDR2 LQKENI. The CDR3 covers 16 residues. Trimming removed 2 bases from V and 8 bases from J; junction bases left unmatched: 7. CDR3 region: CASSPTTSGRRYIQYF. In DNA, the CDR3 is TGTGCCAGCTCACCAACTACTAGCGGGAGGAGATACATTCAGTACTTC.

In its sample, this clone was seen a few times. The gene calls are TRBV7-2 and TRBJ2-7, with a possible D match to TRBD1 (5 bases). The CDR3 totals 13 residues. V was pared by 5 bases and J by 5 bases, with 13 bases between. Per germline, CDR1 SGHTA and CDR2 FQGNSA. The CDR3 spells CASSLSRADEQYF. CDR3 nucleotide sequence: TGTGCCAGCAGCCTCAGCAGGGCCGACGAGCAGTACTTC.

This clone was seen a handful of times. DNA for the CDR3: TGTGCCAGTACGTCTAGCGGGAGGGCCCTTGAGCAGTTCTTC. This encodes CASTSSGRALEQFF. The chain uses TRBV19 and TRBJ2-1; 12 bases are a match to TRBD2. Germline lookup yields CDR1 LNHDA and CDR2 SQIVND (reference sequence). J lost 9 bases, V lost 7 bases, and 7 bases had no gene match. This CDR3 spans 14 amino acids. Combining the CDR3 with reference TRBV19 and TRBJ2-1 gives the whole variable domain DGGITQSPKYLFRKEGQNVTLSCEQNLNHDAMYWYRQDPGQGLRLIYYSQIVNDFQKGDIAEGYSVSREKKESFPLTVTSAQKNPTAFYLCASTSSGRALEQFFGPGTRLTVL.